The rows below give T cell receptor beta chains drawn from one sample of a study of T cell responses to AZD1222 COVID-19 vaccine. Clones were sequenced by immunoSEQ multiplex PCR, and TCRdb holds only the in-frame ones, with some missing. The sample holds 140,000 to 150,000 clones, 89% seen once. The input for sequencing was peripheral blood, taken 28 days after the second AZD1222 dose. The receptor set was obtained from an adult who received the AZD1222 COVID-19 vaccine. The CDR3 runs from the conserved cysteine through the conserved F or W. The D gene is left open where the match is weak. Size is stated for part of the rows, as once, few or many counts, or as a class when the clone is expanded.

clone size	D gene	V gene	J gene	CDR3 DNA	CDR3 protein
NA	NA	TRBV18	TRBJ1-3	TGTGCCAGCTCACCAGGCGTCGGCGGAGAAGGAAACACCATATATTTT	CASSPGVGGEGNTIYF
once	TRBD1	TRBV2	TRBJ1-1	TGTGCCAGCAGCCTAAGGAGAGTCGGGACAGGGGGCGCGAAAAACACTGAAGCTTTCTTT	CASSLRRVGTGGAKNTEAFF
NA	TRBD2	TRBV7-9	TRBJ2-7	TGTGCCAGCAGCTTAGGACTAGCGGGTAACTCCTACGAGCAGTACTTC	CASSLGLAGNSYEQYF
NA	NA	TRBV7-3	TRBJ2-1	TGTGCCAGCAGGGGAGATGAGAATGAGCAGTTCTTC	CASRGDENEQFF
NA	NA	TRBV29-1	TRBJ1-1	TGCAGCGTTGAGGTCAGGGCACGGGACACTGAAGCTTTCTTT	CSVEVRARDTEAFF
NA	TRBD2	TRBV14	TRBJ2-3	TGTGCCAGCTCTTCCCGGACTAGCGGGAGGCCGGGCACAGATACGCAGTATTTT	CASSSRTSGRPGTDTQYF
once	TRBD1	TRBV5-1	TRBJ1-4	TGCGCCAGCAGCTTGCAGGGGGCTGATGAAAAACTGTTTTTT	CASSLQGADEKLFF
once	NA	TRBV7-2	TRBJ2-5	TGTGCCAGCAGCAGGGGGGAGGAAGAGACCCAGTACTTC	CASSRGEEETQYF
few	NA	TRBV19	TRBJ1-5	TGTGCCAGTAGTCTCTGGAATCAGCCCCAGCATTTT	CASSLWNQPQHF
NA	NA	TRBV5-6	TRBJ2-5	TGTGCCAGCAGCTTGTATTCCGGACAGTCCCAAGAGACCCAGTACTTC	CASSLYSGQSQETQYF
NA	NA	TRBV9	TRBJ1-2	TGTGCCAGCAGCGTAGACGCGGGGAGAGGGGATGGCTACACCTTC	CASSVDAGRGDGYTF
NA	NA	TRBV18	TRBJ1-1	TGTGCCAGCTCACCGGGGTCCGGCGGGAACACTGAAGCTTTCTTT	CASSPGSGGNTEAFF
NA	NA	TRBV13	TRBJ2-7	TGTGCCAGCAGCTTAACGGGACCCACTGGTGAGCAGTACTTC	CASSLTGPTGEQYF
NA	TRBD2	TRBV18	TRBJ2-7	TGTGCCAGCTCACCCGGGACTAGCGGCTACGAGCAGTACTTC	CASSPGTSGYEQYF
NA	NA	TRBV9	TRBJ1-2	TGTGCCAGCAGCGTAGGGGTCTCTGGTGTAAACTATGGCTACACCTTC	CASSVGVSGVNYGYTF
NA	NA	TRBV5-4	TRBJ2-1	TGTGCCAGCAACGCGGAGCTCGATGAGCAGTTCTTC	CASNAELDEQFF
NA	NA	TRBV19	TRBJ1-1	TGTGCCAGTAGTCCCCTTGGCAGGCTGAACACTGAAGCTTTCTTT	CASSPLGRLNTEAFF
once	TRBD1	TRBV5-5	TRBJ1-6	TGTGCCAGCAGCGCGGACAGGGAAACACCCCTCCACTTT	CASSADRETPLHF
NA	NA	TRBV5-1	TRBJ1-5	TGCGCCAGCAGTCTTCAGTGGCAGGGAGGGTTCAAGATCAATCAGCCCCAGCATTTT	CASSLQWQGGFKINQPQHF
NA	NA	TRBV18	TRBJ1-2	TGTGCCAGCTCACCCTCGACAGGACCCAACTATGGCTACACCTTC	CASSPSTGPNYGYTF
NA	NA	TRBV6-5	TRBJ1-5	TGTGCCAGCAGTCGAGGGGGGAGCAATCAGCCCCAGCATTTT	CASSRGGSNQPQHF
NA	NA	TRBV9	TRBJ2-2	TGTGCCAGCAGCGTGCCCGGGGGGGAGCTGTTTTTT	CASSVPGGELFF
NA	NA	TRBV5-1	TRBJ2-5	TGCGCCAGCAGCTTTGTGCAGTCCCCAGAGACCCAGTACTTC	CASSFVQSPETQYF
NA	NA	TRBV5-4	TRBJ1-1	TGTGCCAGCAGCCGCGGGATAACGGACACTGAGGCTTTCTTT	CASSRGITDTEAFF
few	NA	TRBV29-1	TRBJ1-2	TGCAGCGCCGCAGGGGAGAACTATGGCTACACCTTC	CSAAGENYGYTF
NA	TRBD2	TRBV11-3	TRBJ2-1	TGTGCCAGCAGCTTAGAGGGACTAGCGGGGCCAGGGAAAGGGAATGAGCAGTTCTTC	CASSLEGLAGPGKGNEQFF
NA	NA	TRBV19	TRBJ1-1	TGTGCCAGTAGTAGGGGCACTGAAGCTTTCTTT	CASSRGTEAFF
NA	NA	TRBV4-3	TRBJ1-1	TGCGCCAGCAGCCCGTCGTGGTCCTTCACTTCTGAAGCTTTCTTT	CASSPSWSFTSEAFF
NA	NA	TRBV27	TRBJ2-1	TGTGCCAGCAGTTTAGGAGGGCCAAATGAGCAGTTCTTC	CASSLGGPNEQFF
NA	NA	TRBV2	TRBJ1-5	TGTGCCAGCAGTGAAGCGCTTTTCGGCGACTGGGGGGGACGTCAGCCCCAGCATTTT	CASSEALFGDWGGRQPQHF
NA	NA	TRBV6-6	TRBJ1-1	TGTGCCAGCAGCCTGGATGAGTTAGGGGCTGAAGCTTTCTTT	CASSLDELGAEAFF
NA	NA	TRBV6-2/TRBV6-3	TRBJ1-5	TGTGCCAGCAGTTACGGTTTTCGGGGGCCCAATCAGCCCCAGCATTTT	CASSYGFRGPNQPQHF
NA	NA	TRBV12-2	TRBJ2-2	TGTGCAAGTCGCTTACAGTGCAGCACCGGGGAGCTGTTTTTT	CASRLQCSTGELFF
once	TRBD1	TRBV5-8	TRBJ1-2	TGTGCCAGCAGCTCCCGGACAGGTCTCTATGGCTACACCTTC	CASSSRTGLYGYTF
few	TRBD1	TRBV28	TRBJ1-1	TGTGCCAGCCTAACAGGGGGGCGCACTGAAGCTTTCTTT	CASLTGGRTEAFF
NA	NA	TRBV10-3	TRBJ1-5	TGTGCCATCAGGGGGCCAGATAGCAATCAGCCCCAGCATTTT	CAIRGPDSNQPQHF
NA	NA	TRBV5-8	TRBJ2-5	TGTGCCAGCAGTGGCGGGACGTACCAAGAGACCCAGTACTTC	CASSGGTYQETQYF
once	NA	TRBV29-1	TRBJ1-1	TGCAGCGTTGTTACCGCCCTGGGGGGAGCTTTCTTT	CSVVTALGGAFF
NA	NA	TRBV3-1/TRBV3-2	TRBJ1-1	TGTGCCAGCAGAATGGGGGATGGAAGCGCTTTCTTT	CASRMGDGSAFF
few	NA	TRBV5-6	TRBJ2-7	TGTGCCAGCAGCTTGTGGCGGTACTCCTACGAGCAGTACTTC	CASSLWRYSYEQYF
NA	TRBD1	TRBV7-9	TRBJ1-6	TGTGCCAGCAGCTTAGGAGAGACAGGGGTCCTCCACTTT	CASSLGETGVLHF
NA	TRBD2	TRBV3-1/TRBV3-2	TRBJ2-1	TGTGCCAGCAGCCCCCCCCAGGCAGCGGGGAACGACAATGAGCAGTTCTTC	CASSPPQAAGNDNEQFF
NA	TRBD2	TRBV7-3	TRBJ2-1	TGTGCCAGCAGCTTAAGGACTAGCGGGGGAGAGCAGTTCTTC	CASSLRTSGGEQFF